The source of this T cell receptor beta chain is a study of cytomegalovirus exposure and HLA in healthy donors. In regard to this clone: The antigen is not known.

Study-level results: Previous analysis showed most TCR beta V segments were productive about 87% or about 30% of the time. An ancestry cluster, one associated with Asian ancestry, reportedly showed fewer N-insertions than the approximately 650-donor mean in a later analysis. When a later analysis compared HLA-associated TCR beta chains with equally common others, the HLA-associated chains turned out to be more clonally expanded and to have lower generation probabilities.

A multiplex PCR was run with 60 Vbeta primers and 13 Jbeta primers. In the study's own analysis: Later analysis identified approximately 80 million unique TCR beta chains, about 12 million shared. Libraries were prepared by immunoSEQ multiplex PCR; TCRdb keeps only in-frame clonotypes and omits some of them. V, J and clone size were drawn from that table, and D and trimming were deduced from the DNA. The sample lists around 140,000 clones, 82% occurring once. CDR1 is SGDLS, CDR2 YYNGEE, per germline. The CDR3 covers 16 residues. V dropped 4 bases and J dropped 8; count of bases not matched to a gene: 15.

This TCR was sampled from a woman aged 40 to 49 in good health and CMV-seronegative. Sequences were obtained from PBMCs. The rearrangement links TRBV9 to TRBJ1-2; 9 positions agree with TRBD1. CDR3 in DNA: TGTGCCAGCAGCCGACAGGGGGGGATCGAACCTCGGGGCTACACCTTC. It specifies CASSRQGGIEPRGYTF.